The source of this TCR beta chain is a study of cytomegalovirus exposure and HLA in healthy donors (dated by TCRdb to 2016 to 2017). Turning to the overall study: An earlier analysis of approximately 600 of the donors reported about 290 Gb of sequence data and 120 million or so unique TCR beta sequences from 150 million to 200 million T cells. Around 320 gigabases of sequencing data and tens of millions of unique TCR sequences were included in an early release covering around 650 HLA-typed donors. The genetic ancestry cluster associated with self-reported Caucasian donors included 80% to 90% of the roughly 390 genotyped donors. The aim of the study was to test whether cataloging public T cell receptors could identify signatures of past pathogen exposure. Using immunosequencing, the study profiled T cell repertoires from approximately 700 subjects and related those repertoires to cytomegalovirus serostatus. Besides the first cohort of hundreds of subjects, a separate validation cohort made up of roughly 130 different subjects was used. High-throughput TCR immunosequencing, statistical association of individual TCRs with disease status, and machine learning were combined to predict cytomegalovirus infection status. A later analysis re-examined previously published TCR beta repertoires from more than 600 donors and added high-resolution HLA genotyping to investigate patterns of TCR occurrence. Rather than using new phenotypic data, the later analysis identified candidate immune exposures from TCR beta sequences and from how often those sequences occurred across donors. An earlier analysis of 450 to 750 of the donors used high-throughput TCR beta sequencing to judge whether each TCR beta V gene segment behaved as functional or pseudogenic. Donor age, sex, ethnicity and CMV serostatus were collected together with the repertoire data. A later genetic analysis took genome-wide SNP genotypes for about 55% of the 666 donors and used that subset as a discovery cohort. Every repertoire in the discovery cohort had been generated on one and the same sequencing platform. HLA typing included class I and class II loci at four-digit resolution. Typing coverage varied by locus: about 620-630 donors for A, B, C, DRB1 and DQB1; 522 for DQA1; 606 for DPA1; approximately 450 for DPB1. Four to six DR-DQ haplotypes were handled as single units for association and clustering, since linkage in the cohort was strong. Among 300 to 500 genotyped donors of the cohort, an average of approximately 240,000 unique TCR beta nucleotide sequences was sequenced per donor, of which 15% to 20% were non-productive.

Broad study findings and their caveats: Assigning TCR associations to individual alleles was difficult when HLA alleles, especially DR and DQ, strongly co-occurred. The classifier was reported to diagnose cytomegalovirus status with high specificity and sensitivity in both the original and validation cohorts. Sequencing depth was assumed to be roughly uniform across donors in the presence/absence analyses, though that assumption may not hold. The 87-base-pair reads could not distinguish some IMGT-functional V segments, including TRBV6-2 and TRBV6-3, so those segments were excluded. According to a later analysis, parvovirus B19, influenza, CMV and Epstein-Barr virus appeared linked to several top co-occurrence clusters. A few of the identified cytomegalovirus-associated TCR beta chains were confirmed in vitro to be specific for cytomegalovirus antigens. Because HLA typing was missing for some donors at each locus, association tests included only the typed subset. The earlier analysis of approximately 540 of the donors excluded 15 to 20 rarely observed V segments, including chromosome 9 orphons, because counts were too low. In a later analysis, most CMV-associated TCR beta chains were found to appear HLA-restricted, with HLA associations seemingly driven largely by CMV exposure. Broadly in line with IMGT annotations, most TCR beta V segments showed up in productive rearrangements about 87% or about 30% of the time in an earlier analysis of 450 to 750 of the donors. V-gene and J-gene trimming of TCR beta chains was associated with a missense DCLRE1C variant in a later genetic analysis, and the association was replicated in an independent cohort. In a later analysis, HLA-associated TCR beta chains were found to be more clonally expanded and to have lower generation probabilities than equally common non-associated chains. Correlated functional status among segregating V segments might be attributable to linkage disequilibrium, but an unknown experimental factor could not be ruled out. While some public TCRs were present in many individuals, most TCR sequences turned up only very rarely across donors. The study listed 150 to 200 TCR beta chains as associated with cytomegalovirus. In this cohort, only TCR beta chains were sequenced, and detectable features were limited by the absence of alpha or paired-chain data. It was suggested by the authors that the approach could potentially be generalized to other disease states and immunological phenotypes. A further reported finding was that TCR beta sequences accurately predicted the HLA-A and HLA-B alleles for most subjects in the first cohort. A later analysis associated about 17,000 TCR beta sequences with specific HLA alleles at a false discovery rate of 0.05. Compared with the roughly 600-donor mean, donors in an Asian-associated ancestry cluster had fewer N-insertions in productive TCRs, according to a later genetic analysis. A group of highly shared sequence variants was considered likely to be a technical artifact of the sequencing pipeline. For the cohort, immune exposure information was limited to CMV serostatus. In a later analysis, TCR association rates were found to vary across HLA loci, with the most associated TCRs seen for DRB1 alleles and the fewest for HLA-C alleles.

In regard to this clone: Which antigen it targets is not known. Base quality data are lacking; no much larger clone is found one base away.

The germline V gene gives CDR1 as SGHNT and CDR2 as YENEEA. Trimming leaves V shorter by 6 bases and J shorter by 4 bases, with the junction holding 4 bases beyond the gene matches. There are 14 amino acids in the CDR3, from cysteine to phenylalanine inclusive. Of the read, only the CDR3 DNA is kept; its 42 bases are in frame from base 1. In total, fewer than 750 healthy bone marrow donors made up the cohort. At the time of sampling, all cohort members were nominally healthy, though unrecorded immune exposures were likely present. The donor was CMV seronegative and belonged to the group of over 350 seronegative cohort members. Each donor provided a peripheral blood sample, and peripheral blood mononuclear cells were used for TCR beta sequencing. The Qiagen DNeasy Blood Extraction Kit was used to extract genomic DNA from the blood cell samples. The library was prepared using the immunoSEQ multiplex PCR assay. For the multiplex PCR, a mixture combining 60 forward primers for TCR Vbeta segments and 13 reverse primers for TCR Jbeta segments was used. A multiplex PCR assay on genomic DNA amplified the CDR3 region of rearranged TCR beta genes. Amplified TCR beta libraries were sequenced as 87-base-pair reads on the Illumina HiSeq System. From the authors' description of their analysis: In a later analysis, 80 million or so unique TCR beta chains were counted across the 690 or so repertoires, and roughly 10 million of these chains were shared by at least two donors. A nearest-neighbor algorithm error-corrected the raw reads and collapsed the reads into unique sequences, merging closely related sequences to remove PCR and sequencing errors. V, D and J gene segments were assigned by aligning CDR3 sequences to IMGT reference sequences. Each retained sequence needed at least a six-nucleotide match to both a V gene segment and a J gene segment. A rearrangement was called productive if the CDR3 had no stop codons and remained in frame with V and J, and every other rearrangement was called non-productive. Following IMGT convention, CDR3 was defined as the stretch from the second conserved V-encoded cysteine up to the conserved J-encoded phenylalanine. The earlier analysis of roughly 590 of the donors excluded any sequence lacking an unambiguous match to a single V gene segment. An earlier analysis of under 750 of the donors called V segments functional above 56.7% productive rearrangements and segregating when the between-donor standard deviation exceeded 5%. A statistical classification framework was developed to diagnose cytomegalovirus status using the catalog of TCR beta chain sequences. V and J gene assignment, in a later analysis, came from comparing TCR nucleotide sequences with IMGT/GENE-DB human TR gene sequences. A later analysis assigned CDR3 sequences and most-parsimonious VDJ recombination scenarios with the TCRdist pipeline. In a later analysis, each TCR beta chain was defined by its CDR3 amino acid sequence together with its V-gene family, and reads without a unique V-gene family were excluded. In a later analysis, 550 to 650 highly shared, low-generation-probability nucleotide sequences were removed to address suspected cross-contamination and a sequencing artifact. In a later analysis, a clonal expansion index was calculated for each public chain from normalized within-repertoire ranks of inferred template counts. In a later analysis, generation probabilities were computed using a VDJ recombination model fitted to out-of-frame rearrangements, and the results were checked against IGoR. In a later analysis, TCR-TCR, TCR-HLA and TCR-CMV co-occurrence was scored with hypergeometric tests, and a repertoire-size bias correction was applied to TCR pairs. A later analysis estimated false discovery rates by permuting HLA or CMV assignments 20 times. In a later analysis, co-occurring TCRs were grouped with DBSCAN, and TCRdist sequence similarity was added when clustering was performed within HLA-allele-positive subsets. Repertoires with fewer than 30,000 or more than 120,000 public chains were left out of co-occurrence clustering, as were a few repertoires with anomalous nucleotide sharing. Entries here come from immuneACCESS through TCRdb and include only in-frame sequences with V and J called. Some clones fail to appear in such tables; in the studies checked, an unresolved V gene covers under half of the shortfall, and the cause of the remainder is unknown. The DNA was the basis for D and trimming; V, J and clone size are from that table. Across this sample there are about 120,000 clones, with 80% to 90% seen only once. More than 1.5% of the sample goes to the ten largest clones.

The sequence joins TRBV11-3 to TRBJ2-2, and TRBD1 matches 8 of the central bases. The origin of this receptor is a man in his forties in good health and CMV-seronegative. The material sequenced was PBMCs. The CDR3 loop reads CASRDRVGTGELFF. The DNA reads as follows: TGTGCCAGCAGGGACAGGGTCGGCACCGGGGAGCTGTTTTTT.